This TCR beta chain was found in a study of blood T cells in healthy people across ages. The table lists this clonotype with a few counts. Together with a sample-barcoded 5' primer, a J-beta primer mix was included in a second PCR lasting about 7 to 12 cycles. A template-switch adaptor containing 12 random nucleotides labeled each cDNA molecule. TCRdb re-derived calls from the 5' RACE reads in MiXCR, one entry per CDR3 protein. The data hold about 1.6 million distinct CDR3 sequences, with 30% to 40% observed a single time. The CDR3 has 14 residues. Per germline, CDR1 MNHEY and CDR2 SVGEGT. V lost 8 bases to trimming and J lost 5 bases; unmatched junction nucleotides: 10.

The chain carries TRBV6-2 or TRBV6-3 and TRBJ2-7, with 9 bases identical to TRBD2. This TCR came from a woman aged 30 to 39 in good health. Sequencing was performed on blood. This chain's CDR3 is CASEPGTSNDEQYF. Written as DNA, the CDR3 is TGTGCCAGCGAACCCGGGACTAGCAACGACGAGCAGTACTTC.